The 15 T cell receptor beta chains below come from one sample, sequenced in a study of memory CD4+ T cells and cytomegalovirus serostatus. Single viable CD3+CD4+CD8-CD45RO+ cells were sorted as the memory CD4+ T cells. The protocol was immunoSEQ multiplex PCR, while the TCRdb copy is restricted to in-frame clones and leaves out a portion. The sample has tens of thousands of clones, roughly 75% seen once; the top ten hold 1%. Material: memory CD4+ T cells from blood. Source of these receptors: an adult in good health and CMV-seronegative.

The chain combines TRBV19 with TRBJ1-4, with D possibly TRBD1 on 5 matching bases. Germline V gene sequence: CDR1 LNHDA, CDR2 SQIVND (reference sequence). V lost 7 bases and J 0 bases, leaving 9 bases between the germline ends. The CDR3 spans 14 residues. CDR3 amino acids: CASTGGATNEKLFF. As DNA, the CDR3 is TGTGCCAGTACCGGGGGTGCAACTAATGAAAAACTGTTTTTT.

The rearrangement uses TRBV28 and TRBJ2-3; perhaps TRBD2 as D (6 bases). From germline, CDR1 is MDHEN and CDR2 SYDVKM. The CDR3 runs to 16 residues. V dropped 1 base and J dropped 2 bases, with 13 bases sitting between them. The CDR3 here is CASSLLGRGYTDTQYF. CDR3 sequence (DNA): TGTGCCAGCAGTTTATTAGGGCGGGGATACACAGATACGCAGTATTTT.

The chain has TRBV2 and TRBJ1-3; no reliable D call. The CDR3 contains 13 residues. The V gene's germline CDR1 is SNHLY and CDR2 FYNNEI. V was pared by 7 bases and J by 0 bases, with 7 bases between. The CDR3 loop reads CASTSGSGNTIYF. The CDR3 coding sequence is TGTGCCAGCACCTCAGGCTCTGGAAACACCATATATTTT.

The chain recombines TRBV7-8 with TRBJ1-1; a weak D match, TRBD1 (5 bases). The V end lost 1 base, the J end lost 0 bases, and 9 bases lay between the germline ends. This CDR3 region has 15 residues. The V gene's germline CDR1 is SGHVS and CDR2 FQNEAQ. CDR3 region: CASSLVGGMNTEAFF. The DNA for the CDR3 is TGTGCCAGCAGCTTAGTTGGGGGGATGAACACTGAAGCTTTCTTT. Filled out from reference TRBV7-8 and TRBJ1-1, the complete variable domain reads GAGVSQSPRYKVAKRGQDVALRCDPISGHVSLFWYQQALGQGPEFLTYFQNEAQLDKSGLPSDRFFAERPEGSVSTLKIQRTQQEDSAVYLCASSLVGGMNTEAFFGQGTRLTVV.

The rearrangement joins TRBV7-9 to TRBJ1-3; the D is unclear. V gave up 2 bases and J gave up 0 bases, with 2 bases separating them. The length of the CDR3 is 13 residues. In germline, CDR1 is SEHNR, CDR2 FQNEAQ (reference sequence). CDR3 protein: CASSLNSGNTIYF. CDR3 DNA sequence: TGTGCCAGCAGCTTAAACTCTGGAAACACCATATATTTT.

CDR3 sequence (DNA): TGTGCCAGCAGCGACTCTGGAAACACCATATATTTT. Translation gives CASSDSGNTIYF. The rearrangement joins TRBV7-6 to TRBJ1-3; D is unclear. Trimming left V 5 bases short and J 0 bases short, with 2 bases between. CDR3 size: 12 residues. Germline lookup yields CDR1 SGHVS and CDR2 FNYEAQ.

This sequence joins TRBV30 and TRBJ1-1, with D possibly being TRBD1 (6 bases). Germline CDR1 GTSNPN, CDR2 SVGIG (reference sequence). The CDR3 extends over 13 amino acids. Trimming pared 5 bases from V and 1 base from J, leaving 11 bases between. The CDR3 DNA reads as TGTGCCTGGGAAAAAGGGGGGAACACTGAAGCTTTCTTT. Its translation is CAWEKGGNTEAFF. The full variable domain, its missing parts supplied by reference TRBV30 and TRBJ1-1, is SQTIHQWPATLVQPVGSPLSLECTVEGTSNPNLYWYRQAAGRGLQLLFYSVGIGQISSEVPQNLSASRPQDRQFILSSKKLLLSDSGFYLCAWEKGGNTEAFFGQGTRLTVV.

This clone was detected a few times. The chain links TRBV25-1 to TRBJ2-2, with TRBD1 matching 7 bases. The V segment lost 3 bases and the J segment 6 bases; nucleotides outside the gene matches: 13. CDR1 and CDR2 from the germline V gene are MGHDK and SYGVNS. The CDR3 loop spans 17 amino acids. Here the CDR3 reads CASSDGLRQGYPGELFF. Here the CDR3 DNA reads TGTGCCAGCAGTGATGGGTTAAGACAGGGTTATCCCGGGGAGCTGTTTTTT. The full variable domain, completed using reference TRBV25-1 and TRBJ2-2, is EADIYQTPRYLVIGTGKKITLECSQTMGHDKMYWYQQDPGMELHLIHYSYGVNSTEKGDLSSESTVSRIRTEHFPLTLESARPSHTSQYLCASSDGLRQGYPGELFFGEGSRLTVL.

The genes are TRBV5-4 and TRBJ1-2; tentative D call: TRBD1 (5 bases). The CDR3 extends over 13 amino acids. V lost 4 bases to trimming and J lost 4 bases, with 11 bases between them. Looked up from germline, CDR1 is SGHNT and CDR2 is YYREEE (reference sequence). CDR3 amino acids: CASSPAGGYGYTF. DNA of the CDR3: TGTGCCAGCAGCCCCGCTGGGGGCTATGGCTACACCTTC.

Notes on this clone: The sample holds other DNA sequences that translate to the same CDR3. This chain's CDR3 is CASSLVGQSNEKLFF. CDR3 nucleotide sequence: TGTGCCAGCAGTTTGGTGGGACAGTCTAATGAAAAACTGTTTTTT. V usage is TRBV28 and J usage is TRBJ1-4, with 7 positions matching TRBD1. CDR1 is MDHEN, CDR2 SYDVKM, per germline. This CDR3 comprises 15 residues. J was trimmed by 3 bases and V by 3 bases; bases with no gene match: 4.

Regarding this clone: The same CDR3 also results from other DNA sequences found in this sample. The chain joins TRBV5-5 to TRBJ1-6; the match to TRBD1 covers 7 bases. Germline-derived CDR1 and CDR2 are SGHKS and YYEKEE (reference sequence). The CDR3 length is 15 residues. Losses at the gene ends were 0 bases for V and 7 bases for J; bases not matched to a gene: 4. CDR3 amino acids: CASSLAGTENSPLHF. The CDR3 DNA sequence: TGTGCCAGCAGCTTGGCCGGGACAGAGAATTCACCCCTCCACTTT. Full variable domain (outside the CDR3, taken from reference TRBV5-5 and TRBJ1-6): DAGVTQSPTHLIKTRGQQVTLRCSPISGHKSVSWYQQVLGQGPQFIFQYYEKEERGRGNFPDRFSARQFPNYSSELNVNALLLGDSALYLCASSLAGTENSPLHFGNGTRLTVT.

This chain joins TRBV6-1 and TRBJ1-5; D gene unclear. The CDR3 length is 13 residues. CDR1 and CDR2 (germline): MNHNS, SASEGT. Trimming removed 0 bases from V and 7 bases from J, with 7 bases in between. The CDR3 DNA is TGTGCCAGCAGTGAAGCGATCGGACAGCCCCAGCATTTT. It is translated as CASSEAIGQPQHF.

The chain links TRBV19 to TRBJ2-3, with D possibly being TRBD1 (7 bases). Germline CDR1 reads LNHDA; CDR2 reads SQIVND (reference sequence). Deletions cut 5 bases from V and 1 base from J, with 19 bases between. CDR3 length: 17 residues. CDR3 sequence (DNA): TGTGCCAGTAGTCCCTTATACAGGGGAGGTGGCACAGATACGCAGTATTTT. Protein: CASSPLYRGGGTDTQYF.

J is TRBJ1-3 and V is TRBV2; a weak D match, TRBD1 (5 bases). V lost 4 bases and J 0 bases, leaving 13 bases between the germline ends. This CDR3 has 16 amino acids. CDR1 and CDR2 from the germline V gene are SNHLY and FYNNEI. The CDR3 sequence: CASSVGGTRSGNTIYF. The CDR3 nucleotides are TGTGCCAGCAGTGTTGGGGGGACTCGCTCTGGAAACACCATATATTTT.

V usage is TRBV6-6 and J usage is TRBJ2-5; tentative D call: TRBD1 (7 bases). Per germline, CDR1 MNHNY and CDR2 SVGAGI (reference sequence). The length of the CDR3 is 12 residues. The V and J ends lost 11 bases and 1 base respectively, with 11 bases between them. As DNA, the CDR3 is TGTGCCGGCGGGACAGTCCAAGAGACCCAGTACTTC. It specifies CAGGTVQETQYF.